This entry lists 13 T cell receptor beta chains sequenced from one sample in a study of cytomegalovirus exposure and HLA in healthy donors. Primers: 60 Vbeta forward and 13 Jbeta reverse. Sequencing was performed with immunoSEQ multiplex PCR; in TCRdb, only in-frame clones are kept and a portion is missing. This sample has more than 85,000 clones; more than 60% occur once, and the top ten carry approximately 2%. Sequencing used PBMCs. These receptors were taken from a man aged 30 to 45 in good health and CMV-seronegative.

V gene TRBV19 combines with J gene TRBJ1-3; D remains ambiguous. The CDR3 runs to 14 residues. V was cut by 6 bases and J by 2 bases, with 11 bases left in between. The germline CDR1 and CDR2 sequences are LNHDA and SQIVND (reference sequence). The CDR3 loop is CASRFAGTGNTIYF. CDR3 sequence (DNA): TGTGCCAGTAGGTTCGCGGGGACTGGAAACACCATATATTTT.

This clone was seen a handful of times. The V call is TRBV19, the J call TRBJ2-2, with 9 bases identical to TRBD2. CDR1 is LNHDA and CDR2 is SQIVND in the germline V gene (reference sequence). The CDR3 is made up of 15 amino acids. After removal of 3 bases from V and 7 bases from J, the junction contained 6 bases not matched to a gene. CDR3 loop: CASSIAGGPGGELFF. The CDR3 DNA sequence: TGTGCCAGTAGTATTGCGGGAGGGCCGGGCGGGGAGCTGTTTTTT.

The chain carries TRBV9 and TRBJ2-1, with 8 bases aligning to TRBD1. Germline loops: CDR1 SGDLS, CDR2 YYNGEE. V was pared by 3 bases and J by 7 bases, with 9 bases of the junction left unmatched. The CDR3 is 15 amino acids. CDR3 bases: TGTGCCAGCAGCGAAGGGCAGGGGGCGAGGAATGAGCAGTTCTTC. This encodes CASSEGQGARNEQFF.

The chain couples TRBV29-1 to TRBJ2-1, with D perhaps TRBD2 (5 bases). The CDR3 runs to 12 residues. Germline lookup yields CDR1 SQVTM and CDR2 ANQGSEA. The germline V and J ends were trimmed by 6 bases and 4 bases, with 10 bases remaining between them. The CDR3 reads CSVGLLYNEQFF. CDR3 coding DNA: TGCAGCGTAGGACTCCTTTACAATGAGCAGTTCTTC.

The genes are TRBV5-1 and TRBJ2-2; 9 nucleotides align to TRBD1. Germline V CDR1 and CDR2: SGHRS, YFSETQ. The junction had 4 bases not matched to a gene; V was cut back by 2 bases and J by 5 bases. The CDR3 has 15 residues. In DNA form, the CDR3 reads TGCGCCAGCAGCTTAACAGGGGGCAAAACCGGGGAGCTGTTTTTT. Protein product: CASSLTGGKTGELFF.

This clone was seen a few times. V and J are TRBV7-6 and TRBJ2-1; the match to TRBD2 covers 11 bases. Germline V gene sequence: CDR1 SGHVS, CDR2 FNYEAQ. V lost 3 bases to trimming and J lost 5 bases; unmatched junction nucleotides: 6. The CDR3 spans 16 residues. The CDR3 protein is CASSFAGTSGNNEQFF. DNA of the CDR3: TGTGCCAGCAGCTTCGCCGGGACTAGCGGCAACAATGAGCAGTTCTTC.

The table lists this clone with a count of one. One end of the junction varies from germline; a read error may be responsible. V usage is TRBV5-6 and J usage is TRBJ2-7, with a weak D call TRBD1 (6 bases). Germline CDR1 is SGHDT and CDR2 is YYEEEE. The CDR3 runs to 12 residues. The CDR3 loop is CASSSAVRDTFF. DNA for the CDR3: TGTGCCAGCAGCTCGGCCGTCCGGGACACGTTCTTC.

The chain carries TRBV5-1 and TRBJ2-2, with TRBD2 identical over 9 bases. This CDR3 spans 15 amino acids. With 2 bases clipped from V and 2 bases from J, the junction kept 1 base outside the gene matches. Germline V lookup: CDR1 SGHRS, CDR2 YFSETQ. CDR3 region: CASSFSGSNTGELFF. Here the CDR3 DNA reads TGCGCCAGCAGCTTTAGCGGGAGTAACACCGGGGAGCTGTTTTTT. The entire variable domain, with the rest obtained from reference TRBV5-1 and TRBJ2-2, is as follows: KAGVTQTPRYLIKTRGQQVTLSCSPISGHRSVSWYQQTPGQGLQFLFEYFSETQRNKGNFPGRFSGRQFSNSRSEMNVSTLELGDSALYLCASSFSGSNTGELFFGEGSRLTVL.

The chain combines TRBV30 with TRBJ1-6, with 10 bases identical to TRBD1. V was pared by 3 bases and J by 8 bases, with 1 base of the junction left unmatched. CDR3 length equals 13 residues. Germline V gene data show CDR1 as GTSNPN and CDR2 as SVGIG (reference sequence). CDR3 in amino acids: CAWRGQGDSPLHF. The DNA for the CDR3 is TGTGCCTGGAGAGGACAGGGGGATTCACCCCTCCACTTT. The whole variable domain, filled in from reference TRBV30 and TRBJ1-6, reads SQTIHQWPATLVQPVGSPLSLECTVEGTSNPNLYWYRQAAGRGLQLLFYSVGIGQISSEVPQNLSASRPQDRQFILSSKKLLLSDSGFYLCAWRGQGDSPLHFGNGTRLTVT.

The chain employs TRBV5-1 and TRBJ1-2; D not certain. V dropped 2 bases and J dropped 0 bases, with 20 bases sitting between them. Germline values: CDR1 SGHRS, CDR2 YFSETQ. This CDR3 has 18 amino acids. The CDR3 reads CASSLTLVQASSNYGYTF. The CDR3 nucleotides are TGCGCCAGCAGCTTAACCCTGGTCCAGGCCTCGTCTAACTATGGCTACACCTTC.

This clone was found once. The V call is TRBV9, the J call TRBJ2-7; maybe TRBD1 (6 bases). V gave up 3 bases and J gave up 0 bases, with 16 bases separating them. CDR1 is SGDLS, CDR2 YYNGEE, per germline. This CDR3 comprises 16 residues. The DNA of the CDR3 is TGTGCCAGCAGCGCCACCGGGACATCTCCCTCCTACGAGCAGTACTTC. Protein: CASSATGTSPSYEQYF.

CDR3 in amino acids: CASRTNGGAGEAFF. The DNA for the CDR3 is TGTGCCAGCAGAACCAACGGCGGTGCTGGTGAAGCTTTCTTT. V is TRBV6-1 and J is TRBJ1-1; no clear D gene. The ends were cut back, 6 bases at V and 7 bases at J, with 18 bases in the middle. The CDR3 totals 14 residues. Germline CDR1 and CDR2: MNHNS and SASEGT.

V gene TRBV4-2 combines with J gene TRBJ2-4; a possible D gene is TRBD1 (5 bases). V was cut by 2 bases and J by 8 bases, with 22 bases left in between. The CDR3 sequence is 17 residues long. CDR1 is LGHNA and CDR2 is YNFKEQ in the germline V gene. In DNA, the CDR3 is TGTGCCAGCAGCCAACGGACCCAAGGTAGGGGCTGGGACATTCAGTACTTC. Its translation: CASSQRTQGRGWDIQYF.